What follows are 20 T cell receptor beta chains derived from one specimen sequenced in a study of shared T cell receptors in the human thymus. Only in-frame clones appear in the TCRdb table, and some are missing; sequencing was by immunoSEQ multiplex PCR. Of hundreds of thousands of clones listed, around 87% are singletons. These data also featured in a second study, about human thymus T cells.

Sequencing input: thymocytes. Source of these receptors: a boy under two years old with a congenital heart defect.

V usage is TRBV6-5 and J usage is TRBJ1-3, with D possibly being TRBD1 (6 bases). CDR1 is MNHEY, CDR2 SVGAGI, per germline. This CDR3 has 13 amino acids. Between the trimmed V and J ends, which lost 6 bases and 1 base, there was a span of 7 bases. The CDR3 loop reads CASRDSSGNTIYF. The CDR3 nucleotides are TGTGCCAGCAGGGACAGTTCTGGAAACACCATATATTTT.

Only one count was recorded for this clone. The chain joins TRBV7-9 to TRBJ1-2; D gene unclear. The germline CDR1 and CDR2 sequences are SEHNR and FQNEAQ (reference sequence). Trimming stripped 1 base from V and 4 bases from J, with 7 bases between. CDR3 length: 13 residues. The CDR3 sequence is CASSLDSTYGYTF. CDR3 DNA: TGTGCCAGCAGCTTAGACAGCACCTATGGCTACACCTTC.

The J gene is TRBJ1-4, the V gene TRBV27; 9 positions match TRBD1. The CDR3 consists of 17 residues. Germline V lookup: CDR1 MNHEY, CDR2 SMNVEV (reference sequence). Trimming removed 6 bases from V and 1 base from J; junction bases left unmatched: 9. Here the CDR3 reads CASRPGDRVVTNEKLFF. The CDR3 DNA reads as TGTGCCAGCAGGCCCGGGGACAGGGTAGTAACTAATGAAAAACTGTTTTTT.

The chain links TRBV9 to TRBJ2-2; D gene unclear. The V and J ends lost 4 bases and 6 bases respectively, with 7 bases between them. The CDR3 is made up of 12 amino acids. Germline V lookup: CDR1 SGDLS, CDR2 YYNGEE. The CDR3 sequence is CASSPQAGELFF. The CDR3 DNA follows: TGTGCCAGCAGCCCCCAGGCCGGGGAGCTGTTTTTT.

This sequence joins TRBV28 and TRBJ1-5; D possibly corresponds to TRBD1 (5 bases). Trimming left V 3 bases short and J 0 bases short, with 21 bases between. The CDR3 is 19 residues long. Germline loops: CDR1 MDHEN, CDR2 SYDVKM. CDR3 DNA sequence: TGTGCCAGCAGTTTGGGGGGTCAGACACGACCGTATAGCAATCAGCCCCAGCATTTT. Translated, it gives CASSLGGQTRPYSNQPQHF.

This clone showed up just a few times. V gene TRBV28 combines with J gene TRBJ2-3, with TRBD1 identical over 9 bases. V lost 6 bases, J lost 9 bases, and 16 bases stayed unmatched. Germline assignment: CDR1 MDHEN and CDR2 SYDVKM. CDR3 length equals 16 residues. The CDR3 is CASSPPRGQGRGTQYF. CDR3 in DNA: TGTGCCAGCAGCCCCCCCCGGGGACAGGGTAGGGGCACGCAGTATTTT.

This clone was observed a handful of times. V usage is TRBV5-6 and J usage is TRBJ1-5; D is possibly TRBD1 (5 bases). The CDR3 extends over 16 amino acids. Germline V gene lookup returns CDR1 SGHDT and CDR2 YYEEEE. Deletions cut 3 bases from V and 5 bases from J, with 18 bases between. In DNA, the CDR3 is TGTGCCAGCAGCTCAACCCGACAGAAAGAATATCAGCCCCAGCATTTT. It encodes CASSSTRQKEYQPQHF. The whole variable domain, remainder taken from reference TRBV5-6 and TRBJ1-5, is DAGVTQSPTHLIKTRGQQVTLRCSPKSGHDTVSWYQQALGQGPQFIFQYYEEEERQRGNFPDRFSGHQFPNYSSELNVNALLLGDSALYLCASSSTRQKEYQPQHFGDGTRLSIL.

The V call is TRBV14, the J call TRBJ1-1, with D perhaps matching TRBD1 (5 bases). The V gene's germline CDR1 is SGHDN and CDR2 FVKESK. The CDR3 loop spans 16 amino acids. Trimming removed 4 bases from V and 2 bases from J, with 17 bases in between. CDR3 coding DNA: TGTGCCAGCAGCCGGGGGGGAAAATCTACAAACACTGAAGCTTTCTTT. It yields the protein CASSRGGKSTNTEAFF.

The rearrangement uses TRBV6-1 and TRBJ2-4, with a weak D call TRBD1 (6 bases). This CDR3 comprises 17 residues. In germline, CDR1 is MNHNS, CDR2 SASEGT. V was shortened by 2 bases and J by 8 bases, with 22 bases between the two germline ends. The CDR3 DNA reads as TGTGCCAGCAGTGAACCTATAAGGGGGACGCCCGGGGACATTCAGTACTTC. Translating it yields CASSEPIRGTPGDIQYF.

This chain joins TRBV7-9 and TRBJ2-2; D remains ambiguous. V lost 1 base to trimming and J lost 2 bases, with 8 bases between them. CDR3 size: 15 residues. CDR1 is SEHNR and CDR2 is FQNEAQ in the germline V gene (reference sequence). The CDR3 sequence is CASSLESHNTGELFF. The CDR3 nucleotides are TGTGCCAGCAGCTTAGAATCCCATAACACCGGGGAGCTGTTTTTT.

The chain couples TRBV9 to TRBJ1-2; D remains ambiguous. The CDR3 has 17 amino acids. Germline assignment: CDR1 SGDLS and CDR2 YYNGEE. The V gene lost 4 bases and the J gene lost 7 bases, with 26 bases spanning the gap. CDR3 bases: TGTGCCAGCAGCCCCCCGGAGGAGGCCCGGGATATCGGTGGCTACACCTTC. It specifies CASSPPEEARDIGGYTF.

V is TRBV4-3 and J is TRBJ1-4; 8 positions agree with TRBD1. The CDR3 totals 18 residues. Germline assignment: CDR1 LGHNA and CDR2 YSLEER. V lost 4 bases to trimming and J lost 8 bases; unmatched junction nucleotides: 18. The CDR3 nucleotides read TGCGCCAGCAGCCTCCGGGACAGGAAAAGGAGCCTTCGGGAAAAACTGTTTTTT. It translates to CASSLRDRKRSLREKLFF.

The chain combines TRBV19 with TRBJ2-5; 9 nucleotides align to TRBD1. In germline, CDR1 is LNHDA, CDR2 SQIVND (reference sequence). CDR3 length: 14 amino acids. After removal of 4 bases from V and 2 bases from J, the junction contained 2 bases not matched to a gene. In nucleotides, the CDR3 is TGTGCCAGTAGTACCGGGACAGGGCAAGAGACCCAGTACTTC. Translated, it gives CASSTGTGQETQYF.

V is TRBV15 and J is TRBJ1-3, with 7 bases that match TRBD1. After removal of 3 bases from V and 1 base from J, the junction contained 9 bases not matched to a gene. Germline-derived CDR1 and CDR2 are LNHNV and YYDKDF (reference sequence). The CDR3 totals 17 residues. CDR3 bases: TGTGCCACCAGCAGGACGGGACAGAGATTTTCTGGAAACACCATATATTTT. Its translation is CATSRTGQRFSGNTIYF.

The rearrangement links TRBV28 to TRBJ2-7; perhaps TRBD2 as D (5 bases). The CDR3 totals 18 residues. Trimming left V 6 bases short and J 2 bases short, with 26 bases between. Per germline, CDR1 MDHEN and CDR2 SYDVKM. Here the CDR3 DNA reads TGTGCCAGCAGCCCCCGATGGCGGGTCCTGAGCCACCCCTACGAGCAGTACTTC. Translation: CASSPRWRVLSHPYEQYF.

The V and J genes are TRBV21-1 and TRBJ1-5. TRBV21-1 is listed as a pseudogene. CDR3 size: 16 residues. CDR3 amino acids: CASSSQFRDSGQPQHF. CDR3 DNA sequence: TGTGCCAGCAGCTCTCAATTCCGGGACTCGGGTCAGCCCCAGCATTTT.

This clone was detected only once. The J gene is TRBJ1-2, the V gene TRBV10-2, with unresolved D. V lost 7 bases to trimming and J lost 8 bases, with 20 bases between them. This CDR3 is built from 14 residues. Germline V lookup: CDR1 WSHSY, CDR2 SAAADI. The CDR3 loop reads CASKLMAGSQGYTF. CDR3 nucleotides: TGCGCCAGCAAACTGATGGCGGGCAGTCAAGGCTACACCTTC.

This clone was seen only once. V and J are TRBV10-3 and TRBJ2-7; D possibly corresponds to TRBD1 (6 bases). The CDR3 has 17 amino acids. V was cut by 3 bases and J by 2 bases, with 20 bases left in between. CDR1 and CDR2 (germline): ENHRY, SYGVKD. CDR3 loop: CAISEVERTGQPYEQYF. In nucleotides, the CDR3 is TGTGCCATCAGTGAAGTTGAAAGGACGGGACAACCCTACGAGCAGTACTTC.

J is TRBJ2-7 and V is TRBV6-1; D is uncertain. V shed 11 bases and J shed 7 bases, with 18 bases lying between them. CDR3 length: 12 amino acids. The germline gives CDR1 MNHNS, CDR2 SASEGT. DNA for the CDR3: TGTGCCGTTAAGGTAATAGCATCAGAGCAGTACTTC. It yields the protein CAVKVIASEQYF.

V gene TRBV7-2 combines with J gene TRBJ1-6, with unresolved D. Germline CDR1 and CDR2: SGHTA and FQGNSA. Trimming cost V 10 bases and J 9 bases, with 16 bases left between them. The CDR3 is 13 amino acids. The CDR3 nucleotides read TGTGCCAAAACAGAGGGCGAAGCTTCACCCCTCCACTTT. Translation gives CAKTEGEASPLHF.